The rows below give T cell receptor beta chains drawn from one sample of a study of somatic mutations in cytotoxic T cells in rheumatoid arthritis. TCRdb keeps only in-frame clones here, not all; method: immunoSEQ multiplex PCR. The sample gives tens of thousands of clones, around 83% of which show up once; 18% is in the top ten. The sequenced sample was CD8+ T cells sorted from blood. The receptors shown here come from a woman between 50 and 59 years old in good health. Each CDR3 is given with its conserved first and last residue. D genes are given only for firm matches. Size values are once, few and many counts, or a class for expanded clones, and some rows have none.

>NA|TRBJ1-2|NA|TRBV29-1
TGCAGCGTTGTTGAGGGAAACTATGGCTACACCTTC
CSVVEGNYGYTF
>TRBD2|TRBJ2-2|NA|TRBV2
TGTGCCAGCAGTGAAGCTGGAAGCGGGGTGGGCCCCGGGGAGCTGTTTTTT
CASSEAGSGVGPGELFF
>NA|TRBJ1-5|NA|TRBV4-1
TGCGCCAGCAGCCAAGAATGGAGCGGTACGAATCAGCCCCAGCATTTT
CASSQEWSGTNQPQHF
>TRBD2|TRBJ2-3|NA|TRBV4-2
TGTGCCAGCAGCCAGGGTAGCGGGGGGGCCGCAGATACGCAGTATTTT
CASSQGSGGAADTQYF
>NA|TRBJ1-4|NA|TRBV18
TGTGCCAGCTCACCGACAGGCTTCCCTAATGAAAAACTGTTTTTT
CASSPTGFPNEKLFF
>TRBD1|TRBJ1-5|NA|TRBV5-8
TGTGCCAGCAGCTTCGGACAGGCGAGCTATAGCAATCAGCCCCAGCATTTT
CASSFGQASYSNQPQHF
>NA|TRBJ2-3|NA|TRBV11-3
TGTGCCAGCAGCCCTTCCTACACAGATACGCAGTATTTT
CASSPSYTDTQYF
>NA|TRBJ1-4|NA|TRBV27
TGTGCCAGCAGTCCGGGGAGCGAAACTAATGAAAAACTGTTTTTT
CASSPGSETNEKLFF
>NA|TRBJ1-4|NA|TRBV14
TGTGCCAGCAGCCAAGATTTGGGGGACTATAATGAAAAACTGTTTTTT
CASSQDLGDYNEKLFF
>TRBD2|TRBJ2-7|few|TRBV7-8
TGTGCCAGCAGCTTAGAGCTAGCGGGGGCCGCCTACGAGCAGTACTTC
CASSLELAGAAYEQYF
>TRBD1|TRBJ2-7|NA|TRBV29-1
TGCAGCGGGGGACAGGGCTACGAGCAGTACTTC
CSGGQGYEQYF
>NA|TRBJ1-5|NA|TRBV5-4
TGTGCCAGCAGCGACGGGGGTCAGCCCCAGCATTTT
CASSDGGQPQHF
>TRBD1|TRBJ1-2|NA|TRBV7-9
TGTGCCAGCAGCCCCGGAGGGGGCAACGGCTACACCTTC
CASSPGGGNGYTF
>TRBD2|TRBJ2-3|NA|TRBV9
TGTGCCAGCAGCGTAGAGGGTAGCGGGGGGGATACGCAGTATTTT
CASSVEGSGGDTQYF
>TRBD1|TRBJ1-2|NA|TRBV29-1
TGCAGCGTTCTCCGGGACAGGGCTGATGGCTACACCTTC
CSVLRDRADGYTF
>NA|TRBJ1-1|NA|TRBV14
TGTGCCAGCAGCCAAGACCTTATGAACACTGAAGCTTTCTTT
CASSQDLMNTEAFF
>TRBD2|TRBJ2-1|NA|TRBV5-6
TGTGCCAGCAGCTTTGTTATTAGCGGGGGCCCCAATGAGCAGTTCTTC
CASSFVISGGPNEQFF
>TRBD2|TRBJ2-5|NA|TRBV4-3
TGCGCCAGCAGCCTCTCGACTAGCGGGGGGGCGGTGGAAGAGACCCAGTACTTC
CASSLSTSGGAVEETQYF
>TRBD1|TRBJ1-5|once|TRBV28
TGTGCCAGCAGACAGGGGGGCTGGGGGCAGCCCCAGCATTTT
CASRQGGWGQPQHF
>NA|TRBJ1-2|NA|TRBV9
TGTGCCAGCAGCGTAGGCGATCCAGGGGACACCGGCTACACCTTC
CASSVGDPGDTGYTF